Listed below are T cell receptor beta chains from one sample, sequenced in a study of neoadjuvant anti-PD-1 for oral cavity cancer. TCRdb keeps only in-frame clones here, not all; method: immunoSEQ multiplex PCR. The sample has some 10,000 clones; 66% are singletons. The sample here was PBMCs, taken after nivolumab (anti-PD-1) treatment. Receptors originate from a person between 35 and 79 years old with oral cavity squamous cell carcinoma. Each CDR3 is given with its conserved first and last residue. A D gene is named only where the DNA matches it firmly. Rows give clone size only sometimes, using once, few, many, or a class for an expanded clone.

TRBV7-3	NA	TRBJ2-2	NA	CASSWGVNTGELFF	TGTGCCAGCAGCTGGGGAGTGAACACCGGGGAGCTGTTTTTT
TRBV10-1	NA	TRBJ1-1	few	CASSERLNTEAFF	TGCGCCAGCAGTGAGAGATTGAACACTGAAGCTTTCTTT
TRBV10-1	NA	TRBJ2-7	NA	CASSDDSYEQYF	TGCGCCAGCAGTGACGACAGCTACGAGCAGTACTTC
TRBV5-5	NA	TRBJ1-1	NA	CASSLSLNTEAFF	TGTGCCAGCAGCTTATCACTTAACACTGAAGCTTTCTTT
TRBV7-9	NA	TRBJ2-7	once	CASSILGGSYEQYF	TGTGCCAGCAGCATCCTGGGGGGTTCCTACGAGCAGTACTTC
TRBV6-5	TRBD2	TRBJ2-1	NA	CASSYLGLADEQFF	TGTGCCAGCAGTTACTTAGGACTAGCGGATGAGCAGTTCTTC
TRBV28	NA	TRBJ2-5	NA	CASRVAGETQYF	TGTGCCAGCAGGGTAGCAGGAGAGACCCAGTACTTC
TRBV7-9	TRBD2	TRBJ2-7	NA	CASSPWAGDVNEQYF	TGTGCCAGCAGCCCGTGGGCGGGAGATGTCAACGAGCAGTACTTC
TRBV6-1	TRBD2	TRBJ2-1	NA	CASITGGFDNEQFF	TGTGCCAGCATAACGGGGGGGTTCGACAATGAGCAGTTCTTC
TRBV7-6	NA	TRBJ2-1	NA	CASSSHNEQFF	TGTGCCAGCAGCTCCCACAATGAGCAGTTCTTC
TRBV9	NA	TRBJ2-7	NA	CASSVGGKGGYEQYF	TGTGCCAGCAGCGTAGGGGGCAAAGGTGGCTACGAGCAGTACTTC
TRBV7-8	NA	TRBJ1-4	NA	CASSSSGWGDATNEKLFF	TGTGCCAGCAGCTCCTCGGGGTGGGGGGATGCAACTAATGAAAAACTGTTTTTT
TRBV7-9	TRBD2	TRBJ2-1	NA	CASSPGGTRMNEQFF	TGTGCCAGCAGCCCCGGGGGGACTAGGATGAATGAGCAGTTCTTC
TRBV14	NA	TRBJ2-7	NA	CASSQGSYRAIYEQYF	TGTGCCAGCAGCCAAGGTAGCTACAGGGCGATTTACGAGCAGTACTTC
TRBV6-6	NA	TRBJ2-2	NA	CASMEPGTPGELFF	TGTGCCAGCATGGAACCGGGGACCCCCGGGGAGCTGTTTTTT
TRBV15	NA	TRBJ2-1	few	CATSRDGRNEQFF	TGTGCCACCAGCAGAGATGGGAGGAATGAGCAGTTCTTC
TRBV5-6	TRBD1	TRBJ1-2	NA	CASSWPGQTSYGYTF	TGTGCCAGCAGCTGGCCGGGACAGACGAGCTATGGCTACACCTTC
TRBV5-1	TRBD1	TRBJ1-1	few	CASSRTGGHTEAFF	TGCGCCAGCAGCCGGACAGGGGGTCACACTGAAGCTTTCTTT
TRBV7-3	NA	TRBJ1-3	NA	CASSPQQAPGNTIYF	TGTGCCAGCAGCCCCCAACAGGCTCCTGGAAACACCATATATTTT
TRBV9	TRBD2	TRBJ2-1	NA	CASSVDGRASNEQFF	TGTGCCAGCAGCGTCGACGGGAGGGCCTCCAATGAGCAGTTCTTC
TRBV30	NA	TRBJ1-5	NA	CAWSVRGGPQHF	TGTGCCTGGAGTGTACGAGGAGGACCCCAGCATTTT
TRBV7-8	TRBD1	TRBJ2-7	few	CASSGGQGLYEQYF	TGTGCCAGCAGCGGAGGACAGGGATTGTACGAGCAGTACTTC
TRBV11-2	NA	TRBJ1-1	NA	CASSSREDTEAFF	TGTGCCAGCAGCTCGAGGGAAGACACTGAAGCTTTCTTT
TRBV7-6	NA	TRBJ1-1	NA	CASSLNMLPAFF	TGTGCCAGCAGCTTGAATATGTTGCCGGCTTTCTTT
TRBV27	NA	TRBJ1-2	NA	CASSLLSGQTNYGYTF	TGTGCCAGCAGTTTATTGTCGGGACAAACTAACTATGGCTACACCTTC
TRBV4-1	TRBD1	TRBJ1-2	NA	CASSQDQGQGGWYGYTF	TGCGCCAGCAGCCAGGACCAAGGACAGGGTGGATGGTATGGCTACACCTTC
TRBV9	TRBD1	TRBJ2-6	NA	CASSVEQGISGANVLTF	TGTGCCAGCAGCGTAGAACAGGGGATCTCTGGGGCCAACGTCCTGACTTTC
TRBV14	NA	TRBJ2-7	few	CASSRRTIPPYEQYF	TGTGCCAGCAGCCGACGGACTATTCCTCCCTACGAGCAGTACTTC
TRBV5-1	TRBD1	TRBJ1-1	NA	CASSRTGGLNTEAFF	TGCGCCAGCAGTCGGACAGGGGGCTTGAACACTGAAGCTTTCTTT
TRBV5-1	NA	TRBJ2-7	NA	CASRGTGMSYEQYF	TGCGCCAGCAGGGGTACAGGGATGTCCTACGAGCAGTACTTC
TRBV19	NA	TRBJ2-6	once	CASSISKGANVLTF	TGTGCCAGTAGTATCTCGAAGGGGGCCAACGTCCTGACTTTC
TRBV11-2	NA	TRBJ1-2	few	CASSLGGTSGGYTF	TGTGCCAGCAGCTTAGGCGGGACTTCGGGAGGCTACACCTTC
TRBV29-1	TRBD1	TRBJ2-7	NA	CSVEQTGKSYEQYF	TGCAGCGTAGAGCAGACAGGGAAGTCCTACGAGCAGTACTTC
TRBV6-5	NA	TRBJ2-4	NA	CASSSRLLTAKNIQYF	TGTGCCAGCAGTTCCCGGCTCTTAACGGCCAAAAACATTCAGTACTTC
TRBV5-1	TRBD2	TRBJ2-7	NA	CASSFEGRGLGEQYF	TGCGCCAGCAGCTTTGAGGGGAGGGGTTTGGGGGAGCAGTACTTC
TRBV19	TRBD1	TRBJ2-1	NA	CASSIRGLYNEQFF	TGTGCCAGTAGTATCAGGGGGCTCTACAATGAGCAGTTCTTC
TRBV2	NA	TRBJ1-6	NA	CASGSTEYNSPLHF	TGTGCCAGCGGCTCGACGGAATATAATTCACCCCTCCACTTT
TRBV9	NA	TRBJ2-5	NA	CASGPAYQETQYF	TGTGCCAGCGGACCGGCGTACCAAGAGACCCAGTACTTC